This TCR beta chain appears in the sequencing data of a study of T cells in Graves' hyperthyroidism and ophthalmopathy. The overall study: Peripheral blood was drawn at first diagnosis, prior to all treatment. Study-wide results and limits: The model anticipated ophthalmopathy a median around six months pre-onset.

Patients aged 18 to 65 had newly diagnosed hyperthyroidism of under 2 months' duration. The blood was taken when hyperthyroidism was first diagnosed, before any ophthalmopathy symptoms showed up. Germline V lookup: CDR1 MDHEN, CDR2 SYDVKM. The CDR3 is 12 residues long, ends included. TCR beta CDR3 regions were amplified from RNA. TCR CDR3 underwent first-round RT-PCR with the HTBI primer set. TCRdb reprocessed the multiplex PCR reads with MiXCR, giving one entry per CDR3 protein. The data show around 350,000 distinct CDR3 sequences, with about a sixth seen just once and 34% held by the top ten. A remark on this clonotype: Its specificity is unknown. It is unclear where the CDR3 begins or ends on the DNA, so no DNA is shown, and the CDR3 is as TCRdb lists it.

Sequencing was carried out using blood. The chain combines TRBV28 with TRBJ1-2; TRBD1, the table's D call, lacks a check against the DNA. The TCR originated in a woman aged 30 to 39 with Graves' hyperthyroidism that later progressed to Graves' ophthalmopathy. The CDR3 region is CASSSFGEGETF.